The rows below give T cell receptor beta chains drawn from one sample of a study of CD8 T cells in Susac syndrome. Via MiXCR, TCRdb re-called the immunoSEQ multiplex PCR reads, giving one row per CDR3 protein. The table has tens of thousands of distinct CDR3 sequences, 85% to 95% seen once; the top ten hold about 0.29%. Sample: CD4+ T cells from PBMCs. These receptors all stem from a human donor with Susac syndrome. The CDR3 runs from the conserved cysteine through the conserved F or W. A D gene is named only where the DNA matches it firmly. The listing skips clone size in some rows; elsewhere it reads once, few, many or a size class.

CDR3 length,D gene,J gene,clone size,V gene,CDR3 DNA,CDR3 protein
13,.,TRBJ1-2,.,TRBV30,TGTGCCTGGAGTGTTAACAGGGAAGCCGGCTACACCTTC,CAWSVNREAGYTF
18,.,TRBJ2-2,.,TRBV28,TGTGCCAGCAGTTTACCATCGGTTCTAGCGCGGAGGACCGGGGAGCTGTTTTTT,CASSLPSVLARRTGELFF
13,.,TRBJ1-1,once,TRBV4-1,TGCGCCAGCAGCCCACCTATGAACACTGAAGCTTTCTTT,CASSPPMNTEAFF
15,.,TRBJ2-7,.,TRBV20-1,TGCAGTGCTAGAGATAGGGGGGGGCCGGGCTACGAGCAGTACTTC,CSARDRGGPGYEQYF
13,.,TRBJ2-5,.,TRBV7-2,TGTGCCAGCAGCTTAGCAGGCCCGGAGACCCAGTACTTC,CASSLAGPETQYF
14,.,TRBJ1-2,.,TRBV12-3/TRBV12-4,TGTGCCAGCAGTTTAGGGATCCTTCAAGAGGGCTACACCTTC,CASSLGILQEGYTF
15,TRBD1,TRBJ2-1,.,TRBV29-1,TGCAGCGTTGAAGGTTGGACAGGGGTGGACAATGAGCAGTTCTTC,CSVEGWTGVDNEQFF
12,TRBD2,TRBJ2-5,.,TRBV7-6,TGTACGTCGCGTGGGTGGGAGGGGACCCAGTACTTC,CTSRGWEGTQYF
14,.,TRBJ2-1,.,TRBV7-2,TGTGCCAGCAGCTTACGGGCAGGGTACAATGAGCAGTTCTTC,CASSLRAGYNEQFF
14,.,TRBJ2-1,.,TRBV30,TGTGCCTGGAGTACGGACTGGAAAGGTGGTGAGCAGTTCTTC,CAWSTDWKGGEQFF
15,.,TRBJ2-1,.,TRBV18,TGTGCCAGCTCACCGACGACGGTTACCTACAATGAGCAGTTCTTC,CASSPTTVTYNEQFF
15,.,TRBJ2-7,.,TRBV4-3,TGCGCCAGCAGCCAAGAATCAGGACACCTCGGCGAGCAGTACTTC,CASSQESGHLGEQYF
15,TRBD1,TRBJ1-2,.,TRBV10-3,TGTGCCATCAGCCCAGGGGGCGCAGCTAACTATGGCTACACCTTC,CAISPGGAANYGYTF
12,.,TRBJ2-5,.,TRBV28,TGTGCCAGCAGAGTTTCCCAAGAGACCCAGTACTTC,CASRVSQETQYF
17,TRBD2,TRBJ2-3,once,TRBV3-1,TGTGCCAGCAGCCAAGACAAACTAGCGGGGGGCACAGATACGCAGTATTTT,CASSQDKLAGGTDTQYF
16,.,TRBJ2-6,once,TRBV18,TGTGCCAGCTCACCACCGCAGGCAGAAATAGCGAACGTCCTGACTTTC,CASSPPQAEIANVLTF
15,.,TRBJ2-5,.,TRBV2,TGTGCCAGCAGTGTTGCTCGAGGGCCCCAGGAGACCCAGTACTTC,CASSVARGPQETQYF
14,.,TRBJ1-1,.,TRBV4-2,TGTGCCAGCAGCCAGCCAGAATGGGAAACTGAAGCTTTCTTT,CASSQPEWETEAFF
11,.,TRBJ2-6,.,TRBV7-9,TGTGCCTGTCAAGGGGCCAACGTCCTGACTTTC,CACQGANVLTF
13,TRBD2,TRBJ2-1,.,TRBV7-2,TGTGCCAGCAGCCTAGAACTAGCGTACGAGCAGTTCTTC,CASSLELAYEQFF
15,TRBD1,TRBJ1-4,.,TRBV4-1,TGCGCCAGCAGCCACAGACAGGGGGCAGGGGAAAAACTGTTTTTT,CASSHRQGAGEKLFF
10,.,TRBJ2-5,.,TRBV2,TGTGCCAGCAGTGTTGAGACCCAGTACTTC,CASSVETQYF
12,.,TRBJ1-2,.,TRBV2,TGTGCCAGCAGCCCAGAACGCGGTGGCTACACCTTC,CASSPERGGYTF
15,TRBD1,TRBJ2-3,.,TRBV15,TGTGCCACCAGCAGTCCGGGACAGGCAACAGATACGCAGTATTTT,CATSSPGQATDTQYF
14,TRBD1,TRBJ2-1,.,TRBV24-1,TGTGCCACCAGTGATACATCGCAGGGGGATGAGCAGTTCTTC,CATSDTSQGDEQFF
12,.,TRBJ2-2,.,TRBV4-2,TGTGCCAGCATTGGAGGCACCGGGGAGCTGTTTTTT,CASIGGTGELFF
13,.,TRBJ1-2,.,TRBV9,TGTGCCAGCAGCGTAGATCAGGCTGGTGGCTACACCTTC,CASSVDQAGGYTF
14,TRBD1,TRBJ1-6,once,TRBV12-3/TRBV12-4,TGTGCCAGCAGTATAGCCAACAGGGGTTCACCCCTCCACTTT,CASSIANRGSPLHF
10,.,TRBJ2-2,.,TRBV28,TGTGCCAGCAGTTCTGGGGAGCTGTTTTTT,CASSSGELFF
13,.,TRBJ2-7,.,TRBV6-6,TGTGCCAGCAGTTCCCCCCCGGCGGGCGAGCAGTACTTC,CASSSPPAGEQYF
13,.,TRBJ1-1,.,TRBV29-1,TGCAGCGTTGAGGCCGTCTTGAACACTGAAGCTTTCTTT,CSVEAVLNTEAFF
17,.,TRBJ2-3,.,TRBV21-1,TGTGCCAGCAGCAGTTACCGGGACAGGAATCCCCCAGATACGCAGTATTTT,CASSSYRDRNPPDTQYF
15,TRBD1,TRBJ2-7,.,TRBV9,TGTGCCAGCAGCGTAGGAACGACAGGGGGCTACGAGCAGTACTTC,CASSVGTTGGYEQYF
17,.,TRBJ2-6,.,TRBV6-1,TGTGCCAGCACTCCCGGGACGGCTGCGAGCGGGGCCAACGTCCTGACTTTC,CASTPGTAASGANVLTF
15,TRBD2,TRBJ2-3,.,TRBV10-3,TGTGCCATCAGGCTTAGCGGGGGGGTAACAGATACGCAGTATTTT,CAIRLSGGVTDTQYF
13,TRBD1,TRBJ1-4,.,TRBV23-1,TGCGCCAGCAGACCGGACAGGAATGAAAAACTGTTTTTT,CASRPDRNEKLFF
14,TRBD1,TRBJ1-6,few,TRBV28,TGTGCCAGCAGTTGGGACAGGGATAATTCACCCCTCCACTTT,CASSWDRDNSPLHF
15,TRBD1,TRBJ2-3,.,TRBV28,TGTGCCAGCACAGGGGGCGCAGGTATCACAGATACGCAGTATTTT,CASTGGAGITDTQYF
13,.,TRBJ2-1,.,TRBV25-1,TGTGCCAGCAGTGGTTTAACAGGGATTGAGCAGTTCTTC,CASSGLTGIEQFF
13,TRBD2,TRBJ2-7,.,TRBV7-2,TGTGCCAGCAGCTTAGACAAGCGGGGCGAGCAGTACTTC,CASSLDKRGEQYF
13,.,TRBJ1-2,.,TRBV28,TGTGCCACCCACAGCATCCCTAACTATGGCTACACCTTC,CATHSIPNYGYTF
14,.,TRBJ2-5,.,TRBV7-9,TGTGCCAGCAGCTTAGCCAGGGGAAAAGAGACCCAGTACTTC,CASSLARGKETQYF
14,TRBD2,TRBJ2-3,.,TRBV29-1,TGCAGCGTGGCCCGCGGGGGAAGCACAGATACGCAGTATTTT,CSVARGGSTDTQYF
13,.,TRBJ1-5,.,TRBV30,TGTGCCTGGAGTGTGAGGGGGGATCAGCCCCAGCATTTT,CAWSVRGDQPQHF